This T cell receptor beta chain is drawn from a study of blood T cells in healthy people across ages. Broader study findings: Long-lived donors exceeded aged donors in naive CD4+ cells and diversity.

Each donor was a healthy Caucasian individual from Russia, aged about 6 to 95. A second 7 to 11 cycle PCR used barcoded and J-beta primers. Using its own MiXCR run on the 5' RACE reads, TCRdb lists one record per CDR3 protein. The sample shows over 600,000 distinct CDR3 sequences, over 40% of them seen only once. Only a few counts were recorded for this clonotype. The antigen is unknown. This CDR3 comprises 11 residues. Trimming took off 5 bases at V and 11 bases at J, with 10 bases between the two ends. CDR1 is LGHNT and CDR2 is FRNRAP in the germline V gene. The V gene is TRBV12-5, the J gene TRBJ2-1; D might be TRBD2 (5 bases). The sequence came from a man older than 75 in good health. Sequencing used blood. The CDR3 loop reads CASGTDLQQFF. CDR3 nucleotide sequence: TGTGCTAGTGGTACGGACTTACAGCAGTTCTTC.